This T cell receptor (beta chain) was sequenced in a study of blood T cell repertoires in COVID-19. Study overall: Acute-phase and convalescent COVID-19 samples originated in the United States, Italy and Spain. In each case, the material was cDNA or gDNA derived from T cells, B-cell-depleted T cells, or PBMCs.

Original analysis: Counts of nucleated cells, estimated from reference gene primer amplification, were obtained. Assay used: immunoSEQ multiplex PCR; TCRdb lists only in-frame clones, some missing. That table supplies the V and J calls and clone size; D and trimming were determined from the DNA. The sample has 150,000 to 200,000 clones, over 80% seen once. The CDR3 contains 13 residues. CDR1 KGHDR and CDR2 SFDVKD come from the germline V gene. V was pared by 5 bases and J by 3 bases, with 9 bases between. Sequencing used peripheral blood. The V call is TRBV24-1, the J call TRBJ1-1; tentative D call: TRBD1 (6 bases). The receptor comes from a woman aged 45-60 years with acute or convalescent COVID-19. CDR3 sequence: CATSAGVDTEAFF. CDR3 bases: TGTGCCACCAGTGCAGGGGTGGACACTGAAGCTTTCTTT.